What follows are 13 T cell receptor beta chains derived from one specimen sequenced in a study of cytomegalovirus exposure and HLA in healthy donors. Sequencing used immunoSEQ multiplex PCR; TCRdb keeps in-frame clones, though not all of them. Here the sample spans more than 300,000 clones, roughly 89% being singletons. Sequenced material: PBMCs. Source of these receptors: a woman younger than 35 in good health and CMV-seronegative.

The chain joins TRBV9 to TRBJ2-3; 9 positions agree with TRBD1. Germline CDR1 and CDR2: SGDLS and YYNGEE. This CDR3 has 16 amino acids. J lost 4 bases, V lost 3 bases, and 9 bases had no gene match. The CDR3 coding sequence is TGTGCCAGCAGCGGCCCCGGGACAGGGTTCTCAGATACGCAGTATTTT. This gives the protein CASSGPGTGFSDTQYF.

This rearrangement joins TRBV7-2 to TRBJ1-1; 7 bases agree with TRBD1. The germline CDR1 and CDR2 sequences are SGHTA and FQGNSA. V trimming: 6 bases; J trimming: 4 bases; junction bases outside the gene matches: 2. The CDR3 spans 12 residues. The DNA of the CDR3 is TGTGCCAGCAGGGGACAGCCCACTGAAGCTTTCTTT. Translated, it gives CASRGQPTEAFF.

The chain combines TRBV29-1 with TRBJ1-1, with D maybe TRBD1 (6 bases). CDR1 SQVTM and CDR2 ANQGSEA come from the germline V gene. The CDR3 covers 15 residues. V lost 6 bases and J 3 bases, leaving 20 bases between the germline ends. CDR3 sequence (DNA): TGCAGCGTCAACCCGCAGGGGATGGGTGACACTGAAGCTTTCTTT. Protein sequence: CSVNPQGMGDTEAFF.

The V and J genes are TRBV7-2 and TRBJ2-5; 9 nucleotides match TRBD2. Germline CDR1 SGHTA, CDR2 FQGNSA. After removal of 0 bases from V and 5 bases from J, the junction contained 7 bases not matched to a gene. The CDR3 is made up of 16 amino acids. CDR3: CASSLAAGGPVETQYF. The CDR3 DNA is TGTGCCAGCAGCTTAGCGGCGGGAGGGCCGGTGGAGACCCAGTACTTC. Looking up the rest from reference TRBV7-2 and TRBJ2-5 gives the full variable domain: GAGVSQSPSNKVTEKGKDVELRCDPISGHTALYWYRQSLGQGLEFLIYFQGNSAPDKSGLPSDRFSAERTGGSVSTLTIQRTQQEDSAVYLCASSLAAGGPVETQYFGPGTRLLVL.

The chain joins TRBV28 to TRBJ2-7; weak D call: TRBD2 (5 bases). The CDR3 contains 13 residues. CDR1 MDHEN and CDR2 SYDVKM come from the germline V gene. V lost 8 bases and J lost 1, with 12 bases in between. The CDR3 nucleotides read TGTGCCAGCGGAGGTGGGCTATCCTACGAGCAGTACTTC. Its protein is CASGGGLSYEQYF.

CDR3 DNA sequence: TGTGCCAGCAGCCTCGGTACTGGGCACACAGATACGCAGTATTTT. As protein: CASSLGTGHTDTQYF. The chain links TRBV7-9 to TRBJ2-3; D is unclear. CDR3 length: 15 residues. The germline gives CDR1 SEHNR, CDR2 FQNEAQ (reference sequence). The V end was cut by 5 bases, the J end by 2 bases, with 14 bases between.

This clone has a single count. The chain combines TRBV6-5 with TRBJ2-1; 9 bases align to TRBD2. Germline V gene lookup returns CDR1 MNHEY and CDR2 SVGAGI. Germline trimming cut 4 bases from V and 9 bases from J; bases unmatched to any gene: 10. The CDR3 is 15 residues long. The DNA for the CDR3 is TGTGCCAGCAGTTTCAGACTAGCGGCAGCTGGTGAGCAGTTCTTC. Protein: CASSFRLAAAGEQFF.

The chain combines TRBV9 with TRBJ2-3; 12 bases are shared with TRBD2. The CDR3 extends over 17 amino acids. Trimming took 0 bases from V and 4 from J; bases not matched to a gene: 6. Germline V gene data show CDR1 as SGDLS and CDR2 as YYNGEE. CDR3 residues: CASSVGALAGGSDTQYF. CDR3 in DNA: TGTGCCAGCAGCGTAGGAGCCCTAGCGGGAGGGTCAGATACGCAGTATTTT.

The genes are TRBV5-1 and TRBJ1-1; no definite D call. V dropped 0 bases and J dropped 6 bases, with 15 bases sitting between them. Germline CDR1 reads SGHRS; CDR2 reads YFSETQ. The CDR3 contains 15 residues. The chain's CDR3 is CASSLGLDGHSEAFF. The DNA of the CDR3 is TGCGCCAGCAGCTTGGGCCTCGATGGGCACTCTGAAGCTTTCTTT.

V is TRBV7-2 and J is TRBJ2-2; tentative D call: TRBD1 (6 bases). Germline V gene sequence: CDR1 SGHTA, CDR2 FQGNSA. Trimming pared 2 bases from V and 5 bases from J, leaving 18 bases between. This CDR3 is built from 17 residues. CDR3 coding DNA: TGTGCCAGCAGCTTATTTGAGGTTTGGGGGCGAACCGGGGAGCTGTTTTTT. This gives the protein CASSLFEVWGRTGELFF.

This chain links TRBV4-2 with TRBJ2-1, with 7 nucleotides matching TRBD2. Germline trimming cut 4 bases from V and 9 bases from J; bases unmatched to any gene: 12. CDR3 length: 15 residues. CDR1 LGHNA and CDR2 YNFKEQ come from the germline V gene. CDR3 in DNA: TGTGCCAGCAGCCTCTCACGGGGGGAACGGGGTGAGCAGTTCTTC. Amino acids: CASSLSRGERGEQFF.

V is TRBV28 and J is TRBJ1-2; D gene uncertain. This CDR3 comprises 14 residues. Trimming cost V 8 bases and J 4 bases, with 17 bases left between them. Per germline, CDR1 MDHEN and CDR2 SYDVKM. Here the CDR3 reads CASRPTARGYGYTF. In DNA form, the CDR3 reads TGTGCCAGCCGGCCCACGGCACGGGGCTATGGCTACACCTTC.

The gene calls are TRBV19 and TRBJ2-3; possible D gene TRBD2, 5 bases. The germline V gene has CDR1 LNHDA and CDR2 SQIVND (reference sequence). The CDR3 spans 14 residues. The V end lost 7 bases, the J end lost 2 bases, and 13 bases lay between the germline ends. DNA for the CDR3: TGTGCCAGTACCCCCACGGGAAACACAGATACGCAGTATTTT. Residues: CASTPTGNTDTQYF. The full variable domain, completed using reference TRBV19 and TRBJ2-3, is DGGITQSPKYLFRKEGQNVTLSCEQNLNHDAMYWYRQDPGQGLRLIYYSQIVNDFQKGDIAEGYSVSREKKESFPLTVTSAQKNPTAFYLCASTPTGNTDTQYFGPGTRLTVL.